Detailed here is one TCR beta chain. Its antigen is still unknown. Some clones are missing from TCRdb's copy, which holds only in-frame ones; the method was immunoSEQ multiplex PCR. The repertoire holds some 130,000 clones, around 94% seen once, with less than 0.03% in the top ten. Germline V gene data show CDR1 as MGHRA and CDR2 as YSYEKL. The CDR3 is 13 residues long. V lost 4 bases and J lost 6; bases outside the gene matches: 3. This entry comes from a study of human thymus T cells. Regarding the study as a whole: Reports from related research described highly overlapping thymic repertoires among unrelated individuals. Apparent bias marked the V and J gene usage of thymic and blood repertoires.

Thymic resections from corrective heart surgery supplied the tissue. This sequence joins TRBV4-1 and TRBJ1-2; TRBD1 matches 9 bases. The source of this sequence is a boy less than two years old with a congenital heart defect but otherwise immunologically healthy. Sequenced input: thymus tissue. The CDR3: CASSLRDRDGYTF. The CDR3 DNA reads TGCGCCAGCAGCCTCCGGGACAGGGATGGCTACACCTTC.